Shown below are 27 T cell receptor beta chains from a single sample sequenced in a study of cytomegalovirus exposure and HLA in healthy donors. The study ran its PCR with 60 Vbeta and 13 Jbeta primers. Only in-frame clones appear in the TCRdb table, and some are missing; sequencing was by immunoSEQ multiplex PCR. The sample shows 170,000 or so clones, around 78% of them seen only once. The sample consisted of PBMCs. These receptors all come from a woman aged 45-65 years in good health and CMV-seropositive.

This chain links TRBV5-1 with TRBJ1-5; 8 nucleotides match TRBD1. The CDR3 is made up of 15 amino acids. Trimming took 0 bases from V and 6 from J; bases not matched to a gene: 5. Germline CDR1 and CDR2: SGHRS and YFSETQ. The CDR3 here is CASSLDRGEGQPQHF. DNA for the CDR3: TGCGCCAGCAGCTTGGACAGGGGGGAGGGTCAGCCCCAGCATTTT.

The V gene is TRBV15, the J gene TRBJ2-1; 10 bases align to TRBD2. Looked up from germline, CDR1 is LNHNV and CDR2 is YYDKDF (reference sequence). The length of the CDR3 is 17 residues. With 1 base clipped from V and 0 bases from J, the junction kept 3 bases outside the gene matches. The CDR3 bases are TGTGCCACCAGCAGAGGGGCTAGCGGGAGCTCCTACAATGAGCAGTTCTTC. Encoded protein: CATSRGASGSSYNEQFF.

The chain recombines TRBV28 with TRBJ2-7, with no clear D. This CDR3 has 15 residues. The V gene's germline CDR1 is MDHEN and CDR2 SYDVKM. V lost 2 bases to trimming and J lost 0 bases, with 11 bases between them. The CDR3 nucleotides read TGTGCCAGCAGTTTACCCGGTAGGAGCTCCTACGAGCAGTACTTC. Its protein is CASSLPGRSSYEQYF.

The rearrangement joins TRBV19 to TRBJ2-1; 7 positions match TRBD1. V lost 4 bases to trimming and J lost 7 bases; unmatched junction nucleotides: 4. Germline CDR1 is LNHDA and CDR2 is SQIVND (reference sequence). The CDR3 loop spans 13 amino acids. CDR3 nucleotide sequence: TGTGCCAGTAGTACCGGGACAGCGAATGAGCAGTTCTTC. Its translation is CASSTGTANEQFF.

J is TRBJ2-2 and V is TRBV19; 7 nucleotides match TRBD1. The CDR3 has 15 residues. Trimming at V came to 8 bases and at J to 3 bases, leaving 9 bases not matched to a gene. The germline V gene has CDR1 LNHDA and CDR2 SQIVND (reference sequence). In DNA form, the CDR3 reads TGTGCCAGTCCCCCGTCGGGACAGCACACCGGGGAGCTGTTTTTT. This codes for CASPPSGQHTGELFF.

This clone was seen only a few times. The chain recombines TRBV6-5 with TRBJ1-2; 7 bases align to TRBD1. V gave up 6 bases and J gave up 5 bases; unmatched junction bases: 9. CDR1 is MNHEY, CDR2 SVGAGI, per germline. CDR3 length equals 14 residues. The CDR3 region is CASSHTTGAYGYTF. CDR3 nucleotides: TGTGCCAGCAGCCACACTACAGGGGCATATGGCTACACCTTC.

The J gene is TRBJ2-3, the V gene TRBV5-1, with 10 bases aligning to TRBD1. Germline V lookup: CDR1 SGHRS, CDR2 YFSETQ. The CDR3 consists of 15 residues. The V gene end was trimmed by 4 bases and the J gene end by 1 base; junction bases not matched to a gene: 3. Here the CDR3 DNA reads TGCGCCAGCAGCGTAGGGACAGGGGGCACAGATACGCAGTATTTT. Translated, it gives CASSVGTGGTDTQYF.

The chain carries TRBV6-5 and TRBJ2-4; D is uncertain. V was cut by 0 bases and J by 6 bases, with 9 bases left in between. The CDR3 extends over 14 amino acids. The V gene's germline CDR1 is MNHEY and CDR2 SVGAGI. In DNA, the CDR3 is TGTGCCAGCAGTTACTCGAGAGGTGGAAACATTCAGTACTTC. Residues: CASSYSRGGNIQYF.

The chain employs TRBV15 and TRBJ2-1; D is ambiguous. Per germline, CDR1 LNHNV and CDR2 YYDKDF (reference sequence). The CDR3 length is 16 residues. The ends were cut back, 5 bases at V and 0 bases at J, with 14 bases in the middle. For the CDR3, the DNA is TGTGCCACCAGCTCCCCTCAGTCGTACTCCTACAATGAGCAGTTCTTC. It yields the protein CATSSPQSYSYNEQFF.

This chain uses TRBV9 with TRBJ2-3; 7 bases fit TRBD2. Trimming took 2 bases from V and 7 from J; bases not matched to a gene: 13. The germline V gene has CDR1 SGDLS and CDR2 YYNGEE. There are 16 residues in the CDR3. CDR3: CASSVSLGEGRYTQYF. The CDR3 DNA reads TGTGCCAGCAGCGTTTCCCTGGGGGAGGGCCGGTATACGCAGTATTTT. Full variable domain (missing parts from reference TRBV9 and TRBJ2-3): DSGVTQTPKHLITATGQRVTLRCSPRSGDLSVYWYQQSLDQGLQFLIQYYNGEERAKGNILERFSAQQFPDLHSELNLSSLELGDSALYFCASSVSLGEGRYTQYFGPGTRLTVL.

V is TRBV18 and J is TRBJ2-3; 8 positions match TRBD2. The V gene's germline CDR1 is KGHSH and CDR2 LQKENI. Trimming took 2 bases from V and 4 from J; bases not matched to a gene: 8. The CDR3 length is 16 residues. The DNA of the CDR3 is TGTGCCAGCTCACCAGCCATAGCGGGGCTCTCAGATACGCAGTATTTT. Protein: CASSPAIAGLSDTQYF. The full variable domain, rest sourced from reference TRBV18 and TRBJ2-3, is NAGVMQNPRHLVRRRGQEARLRCSPMKGHSHVYWYRQLPEEGLKFMVYLQKENIIDESGMPKERFSAEFPKEGPSILRIQQVVRGDSAAYFCASSPAIAGLSDTQYFGPGTRLTVL.

The genes are TRBV9 and TRBJ1-4, with D possibly matching TRBD1 (5 bases). The CDR3 consists of 15 residues. The germline V gene has CDR1 SGDLS and CDR2 YYNGEE. V was clipped by 1 base and J by 7 bases, with 14 bases between them. CDR3 loop: CASSVTAQEGEKLFF. The CDR3 region has the DNA TGTGCCAGCAGCGTAACTGCACAGGAAGGTGAAAAACTGTTTTTT.

The chain carries TRBV6-5 and TRBJ2-7; D remains ambiguous. Germline-derived CDR1 and CDR2 are MNHEY and SVGAGI. V lost 0 bases and J 3 bases, leaving 9 bases between the germline ends. CDR3 length: 14 residues. The CDR3 coding sequence is TGTGCCAGCAGTTACTCATGGCAGGACTACGAGCAGTACTTC. Amino acids: CASSYSWQDYEQYF.

This chain joins TRBV9 and TRBJ1-1; D is unclear. Trimming cost V 3 bases and J 0 bases, with 12 bases left between them. CDR1 is SGDLS and CDR2 is YYNGEE in the germline V gene. This CDR3 has 15 residues. The CDR3 is CASSALGPMNTEAFF. CDR3 DNA: TGTGCCAGCAGCGCCCTTGGGCCCATGAACACTGAAGCTTTCTTT.

This sequence joins TRBV7-2 and TRBJ1-2; 7 nucleotides align to TRBD1. Germline values: CDR1 SGHTA, CDR2 FQGNSA. V was pared by 5 bases and J by 4 bases, with 10 bases of the junction left unmatched. The length of the CDR3 is 15 residues. CDR3 DNA: TGTGCCAGCAGCCCGGCATACAGGGGAGGCTATGGCTACACCTTC. Encoded protein: CASSPAYRGGYGYTF.

The rearrangement uses TRBV5-1 and TRBJ2-2, with a possible D match to TRBD1 (5 bases). CDR3 size: 16 residues. Germline lookup yields CDR1 SGHRS and CDR2 YFSETQ. Between the trimmed V and J ends, which lost 6 bases and 6 bases, there was a span of 21 bases. The CDR3 spells CASKMLQGWGAGELFF. In DNA, the CDR3 is TGCGCCAGCAAGATGCTCCAGGGATGGGGCGCCGGGGAGCTGTTTTTT. Supplemented by reference TRBV5-1 and TRBJ2-2, the full variable domain reads KAGVTQTPRYLIKTRGQQVTLSCSPISGHRSVSWYQQTPGQGLQFLFEYFSETQRNKGNFPGRFSGRQFSNSRSEMNVSTLELGDSALYLCASKMLQGWGAGELFFGEGSRLTVL.

The rearrangement links TRBV18 to TRBJ1-2; a weak D match, TRBD1 (6 bases). V was pared by 4 bases and J by 6 bases, with 15 bases between. This CDR3 is 14 amino acids long. In germline, CDR1 is KGHSH, CDR2 LQKENI. The CDR3 DNA reads as TGTGCCAGCTCACTTGGCCCAGGGGCGGATGGCTACACCTTC. Its translation: CASSLGPGADGYTF.

The J gene is TRBJ2-2, the V gene TRBV6-5; 8 nucleotides line up with TRBD2. Germline V lookup: CDR1 MNHEY, CDR2 SVGAGI. CDR3 length: 14 amino acids. V lost 8 bases, J lost 7 bases, and 9 bases stayed unmatched. CDR3 loop: CASSRGGAVGELFF. CDR3 nucleotides: TGTGCCAGCTCCCGGGGGGGGGCGGTCGGGGAGCTGTTTTTT.

This chain links TRBV7-2 with TRBJ1-1; 9 nucleotides agree with TRBD1. Losses at the gene ends were 6 bases for V and 5 bases for J; bases not matched to a gene: 4. The CDR3 has 13 amino acids. Germline CDR1 SGHTA, CDR2 FQGNSA. This CDR3 reads CASSRQGGTEAFF. CDR3 in DNA: TGTGCCAGCAGTAGACAGGGGGGAACTGAAGCTTTCTTT.

CDR3 loop: CASSHTWGGRHGYTF. CDR3 in DNA: TGTGCCAGCAGCCATACCTGGGGGGGGCGCCATGGCTACACCTTC. V usage is TRBV28 and J usage is TRBJ1-2; perhaps TRBD1 as D (6 bases). Trimming pared 6 bases from V and 6 bases from J, leaving 20 bases between. CDR1 MDHEN and CDR2 SYDVKM come from the germline V gene. This CDR3 region has 15 residues.

This clone was seen only a few times. V gene TRBV11-2 combines with J gene TRBJ2-1, with D perhaps TRBD2 (5 bases). This CDR3 region has 16 residues. V was shortened by 4 bases and J by 2 bases, with 15 bases between the two germline ends. Per the germline V gene, CDR1 is SGHAT and CDR2 is FQNNGV. CDR3 sequence: CASSSLRDSAYNEQFF. The CDR3 DNA reads TGTGCCAGCAGCTCTCTGAGAGATAGCGCCTACAATGAGCAGTTCTTC.

This clone was counted a single time. The sample has other DNA sequences that encode this CDR3 too. The chain joins TRBV7-2 to TRBJ2-3; TRBD2 is a possible D gene (7 bases). Germline-derived CDR1 and CDR2 are SGHTA and FQGNSA. V was pared by 5 bases and J by 6 bases, with 15 bases between. This CDR3 region has 14 residues. The CDR3, as DNA: TGTGCCAGCAGCCGAGTGGCGGGGGCCGATACGCAGTATTTT. Residues: CASSRVAGADTQYF.

This clone was counted between two and nine times. As DNA, the CDR3 is TGTGCCAGCAGGTCGGGACTAGCTGGCAATGAGCAGTTCTTC. Encoded protein: CASRSGLAGNEQFF. The rearrangement links TRBV27 to TRBJ2-1, with 9 bases identical to TRBD2. CDR1 is MNHEY, CDR2 SMNVEV, per germline (reference sequence). The CDR3 length is 14 residues. Germline trimming cut 6 bases from V and 6 bases from J; bases unmatched to any gene: 6.

This clone was counted between two and nine times. This chain connects TRBV11-3 to TRBJ2-7; the D gene is possibly TRBD2 (5 bases). The V gene lost 5 bases and the J gene lost 3 bases, with 8 bases spanning the gap. CDR3 length: 12 residues. Germline-derived CDR1 and CDR2 are SGHNT and YENEEA. CDR3 protein: CASSPGLYEQYF. For the CDR3, the DNA is TGTGCCAGCAGCCCAGGACTCTACGAGCAGTACTTC.

The chain combines TRBV6-5 with TRBJ1-2, with D possibly being TRBD1 (6 bases). The CDR3 covers 14 residues. V lost 9 bases to trimming and J lost 4 bases, with 18 bases between them. Germline V gene lookup returns CDR1 MNHEY and CDR2 SVGAGI. CDR3 sequence reads: CASRPPGVPYGYTF. The CDR3 region has the DNA TGTGCCAGTCGACCTCCAGGGGTTCCCTATGGCTACACCTTC.

CDR3 protein: CASRKTGGGGELFF. In nucleotides, the CDR3 is TGTGCCAGCAGAAAGACAGGGGGTGGCGGGGAGCTGTTTTTT. The chain joins TRBV6-1 to TRBJ2-2, with 9 bases that match TRBD1. The CDR3 runs to 14 residues. Germline assignment: CDR1 MNHNS and CDR2 SASEGT. The ends lost 6 bases at V and 7 bases at J; junction bases unmatched: 6.

This clone has a handful of counts. The rearrangement links TRBV5-4 to TRBJ2-3; D is perhaps TRBD2 (6 bases). V was trimmed by 4 bases and J by 1 base, leaving 13 bases between them. The CDR3 totals 15 residues. Germline lookup yields CDR1 SGHNT and CDR2 YYREEE (reference sequence). CDR3 region: CASSPGGSGTDTQYF. CDR3 bases: TGTGCCAGCAGCCCCGGGGGTAGTGGCACAGATACGCAGTATTTT.